This T cell receptor (beta chain) was recorded in a study of OX40 agonist ivuxolimab in advanced cancers. Study context: The diagnoses of dose-escalation patients were hepatocellular carcinoma, melanoma, renal cell or head and neck cancer. Those enrolled were approximately 78% male, with a mean age of roughly 60 years and ages from about 20 to 85.

Trimming pared 6 bases from V and 4 bases from J, leaving 18 bases between. The CDR3 is 16 amino acids. In germline, CDR1 is MNHEY, CDR2 SMNVEV (reference sequence). Whole-study results and caveats: More expanded clones were found, on average, in CD8+ than in CD4+ T cells.

The method was immunoSEQ multiplex PCR; TCRdb's version includes in-frame clones alone and lacks a portion of them. The sample shows about 71,000 clones, 84% of them seen only once. Details on this clone: Its target is not known.

The source material was CD4+ or CD8+ T cells sorted from blood, sampled in a trial of the OX40 agonist ivuxolimab. The J gene is TRBJ1-4, the V gene TRBV27; TRBD1 might be the D (6 bases). This clonotype was obtained from an adult with an advanced solid tumor such as melanoma, head and neck, liver or kidney cancer. CDR3 in amino acids: CASRPREGGFNEKLFF. The CDR3 nucleotides are TGTGCCAGCAGGCCCAGGGAAGGGGGATTTAATGAAAAACTGTTTTTT.